The sequence of this T cell receptor beta chain was determined in a study of T cell repertoires in cytomegalovirus infection. TCRdb re-analysed the reads in MiXCR, keeping a single row per CDR3 protein. The top ten clones hold more than 50% of a sample with 200,000 to 250,000 distinct CDR3 sequences, approximately 38% of them seen once. The CDR3 contains 13 residues. V shed 8 bases and J shed 0 bases, with 11 bases lying between them. CDR1 SEHNR and CDR2 FQNEAQ come from the germline V gene (reference sequence). Of note for this clonotype: Its antigen is not known.

The specimen was CD8+ T cells from cultured PBMCs, collected from culture after CMV antigen stimulation. The genes are TRBV7-9 and TRBJ2-7; D perhaps matches TRBD1 (6 bases). The source of this sequence is a human donor in good health (CMV status not recorded). Some clones in this sample may be carry-over from other donors' samples. The CDR3, as DNA: TGTGCCAGCCTCCCAGGGGCCTCCTACGAGCAGTACTTC. Its protein product is CASLPGASYEQYF.